This T cell receptor beta chain came from a study of blood T cells in healthy people across ages. A second about 6 to 12 cycle PCR used barcoded and J-beta primers. From the 5' RACE reads, TCRdb called clonotypes with MiXCR, one entry per CDR3 protein. The table lists some 1.5 million distinct CDR3 sequences, roughly 28% of them singletons. They isolated at least 6 million PBMCs from each sample. CDR3 length: 17 residues. V lost 1 base and J 0 bases, leaving 11 bases between the germline ends. Germline V CDR1 and CDR2: SGHRS, YFSETQ. The receptor comes from a woman aged 25 to 39 in good health. This chain uses TRBV5-1 with TRBJ2-6; no definite D call. The sequenced sample consisted of blood. The CDR3 protein is CASSLSQANSGANVLTF. The CDR3 bases are TGCGCCAGCAGCTTGTCTCAGGCTAACTCTGGGGCCAACGTCCTGACTTTC.